Here is one TCR beta chain with its context. Participant ages covered roughly 18 to 90 years across 20 to 25 US areas. Cohort assignment relied on participant-reported clinical history. The CDR3 has 19 amino acids. J gave up 0 bases and V 4 bases, and 8 bases lay outside the gene matches. Germline V gene lookup returns CDR1 SNHLY and CDR2 FYNNEI. As originally analysed: Reference gene primer amplification yielded estimated nucleated cell counts. This table comes from immunoSEQ multiplex PCR, and its TCRdb copy is limited to in-frame clones, with some not included. The DNA was the basis for D and trimming; V, J and clone size are from that table. This table has some 180,000 clones, approximately 86% appearing once. The data originate from a study of blood T cell repertoires in COVID-19.

Sequencing was done on a sample of PBMCs or T cells enriched from blood (not recorded which). This sequence originates from a woman between 55 and 75 years old with acute COVID-19. The rearrangement uses TRBV2 and TRBJ2-1, with TRBD2 identical over 14 bases. CDR3 bases: TGTGCCAGCAGTGGGGGACTAGCGGGGGCCTTCAGCTCCTACAATGAGCAGTTCTTC. This sequence encodes CASSGGLAGAFSSYNEQFF.